The next 32 T cell receptor beta chains were all read from a single sample in a study of molecular identifiers for immune sequencing clone quantification. TCRdb redid the calling of the PCR reads with MiXCR, one entry per CDR3 protein. The profile shows over 600,000 distinct CDR3 sequences, less than 20% of them singletons. Sequenced: naive CD8+ T cells from blood, with Jurkat cell RNA spiked in. Noted subset: FACS-sorted CD8+CD4-CCR7+CD45RA+ naive T cells. The receptors shown here come from a human donor in good health. Some libraries in this study had Jurkat cell RNA spiked in.

The rearrangement links TRBV27 to TRBJ2-5; 8 positions match TRBD1. The trim removed 6 bases at V and 5 bases at J, leaving 14 bases unmatched. The germline gives CDR1 MNHEY, CDR2 SMNVEV (reference sequence). This CDR3 is 16 amino acids long. DNA for the CDR3: TGTGCCAGCAGCCTTATCTTACCGACAGGGGAGGAGACCCAGTACTTC. It codes for CASSLILPTGEETQYF.

This clonotype was detected only a few times. Germline is not matched at one junction end, which may reflect a read error. V gene TRBV30 combines with J gene TRBJ1-1; a possible D gene is TRBD1 (5 bases). This CDR3 is 14 amino acids long. Germline V gives CDR1 GTSNPN, CDR2 SVGIG (reference sequence). The CDR3 spells CTWSVAGLNTEAFF. DNA for the CDR3: TGTACCTGGAGTGTGGCAGGGCTGAACACTGAAGCTTTCTTT. Drawing the rest from reference TRBV30 and TRBJ1-1, the complete variable domain is SQTIHQWPATLVQPVGSPLSLECTVEGTSNPNLYWYRQAAGRGLQLLFYSVGIGQISSEVPQNLSASRPQDRQFILSSKKLLLSDSGFYLCTWSVAGLNTEAFFGQGTRLTVV.

For this clonotype: This may arise from a read error, as a much more abundant clone is one base away. This chain joins TRBV29-1 and TRBJ2-7, with 8 bases identical to TRBD1. The CDR3 length is 15 residues. J gave up 6 bases and V 0 bases, and 10 bases lay outside the gene matches. CDR1 SQVTM and CDR2 ANQGSEA come from the germline V gene. CDR3 in amino acids: CSVEDPRGLPSEQYF. CDR3 DNA sequence: TGCAGCGTTGAAGACCCCAGGGGGCTCCCCTCCGAGCAGTACTTC.

This rearrangement joins TRBV7-9 to TRBJ1-2, with D maybe TRBD1 (5 bases). V was pared by 1 base and J by 8 bases, with 17 bases between. CDR1 SEHNR and CDR2 FQNEAQ come from the germline V gene (reference sequence). This CDR3 spans 15 amino acids. This chain's CDR3 is CASSLVEGNHLGYTF. The CDR3, as DNA: TGTGCCAGCAGCTTAGTCGAGGGGAACCACTTGGGCTACACCTTC.

This clonotype appeared many times. The CDR3 sequence: CASSRGGGAYETQYF. In nucleotides, the CDR3 is TGTGCCAGCAGTCGAGGCGGGGGGGCTTACGAGACCCAGTACTTC. The chain uses TRBV12-3 or TRBV12-4 and TRBJ2-5, with 9 bases matching TRBD2. CDR3 length: 15 amino acids. Germline trimming cut 5 bases from V and 5 bases from J; bases unmatched to any gene: 9.

Many counts were recorded for this clonotype. V gene TRBV4-1 combines with J gene TRBJ1-5, with D unclear. CDR3 length: 16 amino acids. V lost 2 bases to trimming and J lost 0 bases, with 11 bases between them. Per germline, CDR1 MGHRA and CDR2 YSYEKL. CDR3 bases: TGCGCCAGCAGCCAATTCTCAGGAGATAGCAATCAGCCCCAGCATTTT. Its protein product is CASSQFSGDSNQPQHF.

This clonotype was found many times. V is TRBV6-2 or TRBV6-3 and J is TRBJ2-5, with D hard to call. V was pared by 7 bases and J by 0 bases, with 12 bases between. The germline V gene encodes CDR1 MNHEY and CDR2 SVGEGT. CDR3 length: 14 residues. The CDR3 DNA reads TGTGCCAGCACCGAGAGGCTAAACCAAGAGACCCAGTACTTC. Encoded protein: CASTERLNQETQYF.

On this clonotype itself: A read error may be the cause here, since a much bigger clone is one base away. The chain employs TRBV19 and TRBJ2-7, with 7 bases aligning to TRBD1. There are 12 residues in the CDR3. Germline V gene data show CDR1 as LNHDA and CDR2 as SQIVND (reference sequence). CDR3 nucleotide sequence: TGTGCCAGTTCCAGGGGGAACGCCGAGCAGTGCTTC. Residues: CASSRGNAEQCF. The whole variable domain, remainder taken from reference TRBV19 and TRBJ2-7, is DGGITQSPKYLFRKEGQNVTLSCEQNLNHDAMYWYRQDPGQGLRLIYYSQIVNDFQKGDIAEGYSVSREKKESFPLTVTSAQKNPTAFYLCASSRGNAEQCFGPGTRLTVT.

The chain recombines TRBV4-1 with TRBJ2-7; 8 positions match TRBD2. Germline CDR1 is MGHRA and CDR2 is YSYEKL. This CDR3 contains 15 residues. The trim removed 2 bases at V and 3 bases at J, leaving 6 bases unmatched. CDR3 sequence reads: CASSQSSGSIYEQYF. The DNA of the CDR3 is TGCGCCAGCAGCCAATCCAGCGGGAGTATCTACGAGCAGTACTTC.

This clonotype was seen a few times. The chain employs TRBV2 and TRBJ2-7; D might be TRBD1 (6 bases). The V gene's germline CDR1 is SNHLY and CDR2 FYNNEI. The V end lost 5 bases, the J end lost 2 bases, and 13 bases lay between the germline ends. CDR3 size: 14 residues. The CDR3 loop reads CASSYIGQTYEQYF. For the CDR3, the DNA is TGTGCCAGCAGTTACATTGGACAGACCTACGAGCAGTACTTC.

In the case of this clonotype: A much bigger clone sits one base away, suggesting this may be a read error. This chain joins TRBV4-2 and TRBJ1-1; D is ambiguous. CDR1 LGHNA and CDR2 YNFKEQ come from the germline V gene. The length of the CDR3 is 13 residues. The CDR3 loop reads CAGSQYPRTEAFF. The DNA for the CDR3 is TGTGCCGGCAGCCAATACCCCAGAACTGAAGCTTTCTTT.

This clonotype was seen many times. The chain combines TRBV28 with TRBJ1-1; no clear D. The CDR3 spans 13 residues. CDR1 and CDR2 from the germline V gene are MDHEN and SYDVKM. Trimming took off 5 bases at V and 2 bases at J, with 9 bases between the two ends. The CDR3 DNA is TGTGCCAGCAGTCGACGGTACAACACTGAAGCTTTCTTT. Its translation: CASSRRYNTEAFF. The whole variable domain, filled in from reference TRBV28 and TRBJ1-1, reads DVKVTQSSRYLVKRTGEKVFLECVQDMDHENMFWYRQDPGLGLRLIYFSYDVKMKEKGDIPEGYSVSREKKERFSLILESASTNQTSMYLCASSRRYNTEAFFGQGTRLTVV.

V gene TRBV19 combines with J gene TRBJ2-3; either TRBD1 or TRBD2 may supply D (6 bases each). The CDR3 has 16 residues. V was cut by 5 bases and J by 7 bases, with 22 bases left in between. Germline CDR1 reads LNHDA; CDR2 reads SQIVND (reference sequence). The CDR3 loop is CASSPIGGPTVYTQYF. The CDR3, as DNA: TGTGCCAGTAGTCCGATCGGGGGCCCGACAGTGTATACGCAGTATTTT.

The count of this clonotype is one. With a much larger clone just one base away, this may be a read error. The rearrangement links TRBV12-3 or TRBV12-4 to TRBJ2-3, with 10 positions matching TRBD2. The CDR3 has 14 residues. V gave up 8 bases and J gave up 5 bases; unmatched junction bases: 7. The CDR3 sequence is CASGSAGGVDTQYF. CDR3 coding DNA: TGTGCCAGCGGCTCAGCGGGGGGGGTAGATACGCAGTATTTT.

In this sample, this clonotype turned up once. This sequence joins TRBV7-9 and TRBJ2-7; D may be TRBD2 (5 bases). CDR1 and CDR2 from the germline V gene are SEHNR and FQNEAQ (reference sequence). CDR3 length: 12 amino acids. Trimming left V 5 bases short and J 9 bases short, with 14 bases between. CDR3 DNA sequence: TGTGCCAGCAGCCAAGCGGTTTATGGGCAGTACTTC. This sequence encodes CASSQAVYGQYF.

This clonotype was picked up many times. V usage is TRBV20-1 and J usage is TRBJ2-2; 10 bases are a match to TRBD2. V shed 6 bases, J shed 5 bases, and the junction held 6 bases outside the gene matches. This CDR3 contains 14 residues. CDR1 and CDR2 (germline): DFQATT, SNEGSKA (reference sequence). CDR3 amino acids: CSASLGLATGELFF. CDR3 in DNA: TGCAGTGCCTCCCTGGGACTAGCGACCGGGGAGCTGTTTTTT.

There are many counts of this clonotype. The chain joins TRBV3-1 to TRBJ2-5; D could derive from TRBD1 or TRBD2 (6 bases each). Germline V gene lookup returns CDR1 LGHDT and CDR2 YNNKEL (reference sequence). V lost 4 bases to trimming and J lost 5 bases, with 17 bases between them. The CDR3 spans 15 residues. CDR3 sequence: CASSPLGGTDETQYF. The CDR3 region has the DNA TGTGCCAGCAGCCCGCTAGGGGGGACCGACGAGACCCAGTACTTC.

This clonotype was seen a handful of times. The rearrangement uses TRBV6-2 or TRBV6-3 and TRBJ2-1, with TRBD2 matching 10 bases. CDR3 size: 15 residues. Germline lookup yields CDR1 MNHEY and CDR2 SVGEGT. V shed 5 bases and J 4 bases; nucleotides not matched to a gene: 5. As DNA, the CDR3 is TGTGCCAGCAGTGTACTAGCGGGATTATACAATGAGCAGTTCTTC. Protein sequence: CASSVLAGLYNEQFF.

Many counts were recorded for this clonotype. This rearrangement joins TRBV6-1 to TRBJ1-5; unclear D gene. The length of the CDR3 is 15 residues. Per germline, CDR1 MNHNS and CDR2 SASEGT. Deletions cut 1 base from V and 5 bases from J, with 12 bases between. CDR3: CASSEDGILDQPQHF. The DNA for the CDR3 is TGTGCCAGCAGTGAAGACGGGATTTTGGATCAGCCCCAGCATTTT.

This clonotype appeared a few times. The J gene is TRBJ2-7, the V gene TRBV11-2; no definite D call. This CDR3 has 15 amino acids. Trimming removed 0 bases from V and 1 base from J, with 10 bases in between. The germline CDR1 and CDR2 sequences are SGHAT and FQNNGV. The CDR3 sequence is CASSLDPAESYEQYF. The DNA for the CDR3 is TGTGCCAGCAGCTTAGACCCCGCGGAGTCCTACGAGCAGTACTTC.

For this clonotype: A much more abundant neighbour one base away suggests this may be a read error. The CDR3 bases are TGTACCAGCAGCCCGTTGCTGGGACTAATGGACGAGCAGTACTTC. As protein: CTSSPLLGLMDEQYF. V usage is TRBV27 and J usage is TRBJ2-7, with 7 nucleotides matching TRBD2. Germline V gene lookup returns CDR1 MNHEY and CDR2 SMNVEV (reference sequence). This CDR3 is 15 amino acids long.

This clonotype was seen at least ten times. This chain joins TRBV7-9 and TRBJ2-7, with TRBD1 matching 10 bases. This CDR3 has 14 residues. The J segment lost 4 bases and the V segment lost 5 bases, leaving 5 bases of the junction unmatched. Germline V gives CDR1 SEHNR, CDR2 FQNEAQ (reference sequence). In nucleotides, the CDR3 is TGTGCCAGCAGCCAGACAGGGGGCGGTTACGAGCAGTACTTC. Encoded protein: CASSQTGGGYEQYF.

This clonotype was observed a handful of times. The rearrangement joins TRBV24-1 to TRBJ2-2; 10 positions agree with TRBD2. Per the germline V gene, CDR1 is KGHDR and CDR2 is SFDVKD. With V trimmed by 10 bases and J by 4 bases, 5 bases remained unmatched. The CDR3 consists of 14 residues. The CDR3 bases are TGTGCCACACAGCGGGAGGGTCGCACCGGGGAGCTGTTTTTT. The encoded protein is CATQREGRTGELFF.

This clonotype was seen many times. J is TRBJ2-1 and V is TRBV10-1, with D uncertain. Looked up from germline, CDR1 is WNHNN and CDR2 is SYGVQD (reference sequence). There are 15 residues in the CDR3. V was clipped by 3 bases and J by 1 base, with 10 bases between them. CDR3 residues: CASSEVRNSYNEQFF. The CDR3 coding sequence is TGCGCCAGCAGTGAAGTCAGAAATTCCTACAATGAGCAGTTCTTC.

A note on this clonotype: This may stem from a read error, because a much larger clone lies one nucleotide away. The genes are TRBV7-9 and TRBJ2-6; D is possibly TRBD1 (5 bases). Germline CDR1 reads SEHNR; CDR2 reads FQNEAQ (reference sequence). The CDR3 length is 17 residues. The CDR3 DNA sequence: TGTGCCAGCAGCTTAGTGGTCCGAACCTCTGGGGCCAACGTCCAGACTTTC. It specifies CASSLVVRTSGANVQTF.

This clonotype has only a few counts. V is TRBV4-1 and J is TRBJ2-2; D possibly corresponds to TRBD1 (6 bases). CDR3 length equals 14 residues. Trimming stripped 4 bases from V and 7 bases from J, with 13 bases between. Looked up from germline, CDR1 is MGHRA and CDR2 is YSYEKL. Here the CDR3 DNA reads TGCGCCAGCAGCCCGTTGACACAGGGCGGGGAGCTGTTTTTT. Translated, it gives CASSPLTQGGELFF.

There are many counts of this clonotype. CDR3 protein: CASSLMSTGNQPQHF. The CDR3 bases are TGTGCCAGCAGTTTAATGTCGACAGGGAATCAGCCCCAGCATTTT. The V gene is TRBV27, the J gene TRBJ1-5; 7 bases are shared with TRBD1. The CDR3 sequence is 15 residues long. CDR1 is MNHEY, CDR2 SMNVEV, per germline (reference sequence). V was clipped by 2 bases and J by 4 bases; unmatched bases: 5.

Details on this clonotype: This may come from a read error, since a much larger clone is one base off. V usage is TRBV6-2 or TRBV6-3 and J usage is TRBJ2-7, with 12 bases matching TRBD2. The CDR3 contains 16 residues. Per germline, CDR1 MNHEY and CDR2 SVGEGT. For the CDR3, the DNA is TGTGCCAGCAGTCCGAGGGGACTAGCGGGTCTCTACGAGCAGTGCTTC. Translation gives CASSPRGLAGLYEQCF.

This clonotype was counted ten times or more. The rearrangement uses TRBV9 and TRBJ2-7; no clear D gene. The CDR3 totals 13 residues. Germline V gene data show CDR1 as SGDLS and CDR2 as YYNGEE. Trimming took off 3 bases at V and 3 bases at J, with 10 bases between the two ends. The CDR3 protein is CASSAGPNYEQYF. The CDR3 region has the DNA TGTGCCAGCAGCGCCGGACCGAACTACGAGCAGTACTTC.

Points on this clonotype: A much more abundant neighbour one base away suggests this may be a read error. The chain recombines TRBV5-1 with TRBJ2-1; no firm D call. The CDR3 has 13 residues. Germline lookup yields CDR1 SGHRS and CDR2 YFSETQ. The CDR3 sequence: CASSLSSMDEQLF. The CDR3 region has the DNA TGCGCCAGCAGCTTATCCTCAATGGATGAGCAGCTCTTC.

At least ten counts were recorded for this clonotype. The chain is built from TRBV7-2 and TRBJ2-1, with D possibly TRBD2 on 6 matching bases. CDR3 length: 15 amino acids. V lost 7 bases to trimming and J lost 9 bases, with 22 bases between them. From germline, CDR1 is SGHTA and CDR2 FQGNSA. In nucleotides, the CDR3 is TGTGCCAGCACCCCCCGGATAGGACGGGAGATTGAGCAGTTCTTC. Translation: CASTPRIGREIEQFF.

About this clonotype itself: A read error may explain this, as a much larger clone is one base away. V usage is TRBV6-2 or TRBV6-3 and J usage is TRBJ1-1; no reliable D call. The CDR3 spans 16 residues. V was clipped by 0 bases and J by 12 bases, with 23 bases between them. Per the germline V gene, CDR1 is MNHEY and CDR2 is SVGEGT. CDR3 protein: CASSYSIPVGETETFF. CDR3 DNA sequence: TGTGCCAGCAGTTACTCGATTCCCGTTGGGGAAACAGAAACTTTCTTT.